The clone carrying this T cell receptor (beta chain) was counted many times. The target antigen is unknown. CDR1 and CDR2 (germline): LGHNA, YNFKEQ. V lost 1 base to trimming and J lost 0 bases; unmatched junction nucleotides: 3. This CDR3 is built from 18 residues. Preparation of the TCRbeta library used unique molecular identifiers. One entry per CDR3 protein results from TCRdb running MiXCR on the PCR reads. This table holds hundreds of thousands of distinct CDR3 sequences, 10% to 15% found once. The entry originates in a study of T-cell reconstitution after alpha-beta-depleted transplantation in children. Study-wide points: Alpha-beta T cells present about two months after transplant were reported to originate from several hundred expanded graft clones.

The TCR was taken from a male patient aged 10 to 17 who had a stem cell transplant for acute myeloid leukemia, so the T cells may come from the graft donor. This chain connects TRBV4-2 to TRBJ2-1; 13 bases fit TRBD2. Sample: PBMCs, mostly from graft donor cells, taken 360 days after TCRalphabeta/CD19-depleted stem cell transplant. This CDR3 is CASSQVGLAGPSYNEQFF. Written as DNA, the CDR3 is TGTGCCAGCAGCCAAGTGGGACTAGCGGGGCCCTCCTACAATGAGCAGTTCTTC.